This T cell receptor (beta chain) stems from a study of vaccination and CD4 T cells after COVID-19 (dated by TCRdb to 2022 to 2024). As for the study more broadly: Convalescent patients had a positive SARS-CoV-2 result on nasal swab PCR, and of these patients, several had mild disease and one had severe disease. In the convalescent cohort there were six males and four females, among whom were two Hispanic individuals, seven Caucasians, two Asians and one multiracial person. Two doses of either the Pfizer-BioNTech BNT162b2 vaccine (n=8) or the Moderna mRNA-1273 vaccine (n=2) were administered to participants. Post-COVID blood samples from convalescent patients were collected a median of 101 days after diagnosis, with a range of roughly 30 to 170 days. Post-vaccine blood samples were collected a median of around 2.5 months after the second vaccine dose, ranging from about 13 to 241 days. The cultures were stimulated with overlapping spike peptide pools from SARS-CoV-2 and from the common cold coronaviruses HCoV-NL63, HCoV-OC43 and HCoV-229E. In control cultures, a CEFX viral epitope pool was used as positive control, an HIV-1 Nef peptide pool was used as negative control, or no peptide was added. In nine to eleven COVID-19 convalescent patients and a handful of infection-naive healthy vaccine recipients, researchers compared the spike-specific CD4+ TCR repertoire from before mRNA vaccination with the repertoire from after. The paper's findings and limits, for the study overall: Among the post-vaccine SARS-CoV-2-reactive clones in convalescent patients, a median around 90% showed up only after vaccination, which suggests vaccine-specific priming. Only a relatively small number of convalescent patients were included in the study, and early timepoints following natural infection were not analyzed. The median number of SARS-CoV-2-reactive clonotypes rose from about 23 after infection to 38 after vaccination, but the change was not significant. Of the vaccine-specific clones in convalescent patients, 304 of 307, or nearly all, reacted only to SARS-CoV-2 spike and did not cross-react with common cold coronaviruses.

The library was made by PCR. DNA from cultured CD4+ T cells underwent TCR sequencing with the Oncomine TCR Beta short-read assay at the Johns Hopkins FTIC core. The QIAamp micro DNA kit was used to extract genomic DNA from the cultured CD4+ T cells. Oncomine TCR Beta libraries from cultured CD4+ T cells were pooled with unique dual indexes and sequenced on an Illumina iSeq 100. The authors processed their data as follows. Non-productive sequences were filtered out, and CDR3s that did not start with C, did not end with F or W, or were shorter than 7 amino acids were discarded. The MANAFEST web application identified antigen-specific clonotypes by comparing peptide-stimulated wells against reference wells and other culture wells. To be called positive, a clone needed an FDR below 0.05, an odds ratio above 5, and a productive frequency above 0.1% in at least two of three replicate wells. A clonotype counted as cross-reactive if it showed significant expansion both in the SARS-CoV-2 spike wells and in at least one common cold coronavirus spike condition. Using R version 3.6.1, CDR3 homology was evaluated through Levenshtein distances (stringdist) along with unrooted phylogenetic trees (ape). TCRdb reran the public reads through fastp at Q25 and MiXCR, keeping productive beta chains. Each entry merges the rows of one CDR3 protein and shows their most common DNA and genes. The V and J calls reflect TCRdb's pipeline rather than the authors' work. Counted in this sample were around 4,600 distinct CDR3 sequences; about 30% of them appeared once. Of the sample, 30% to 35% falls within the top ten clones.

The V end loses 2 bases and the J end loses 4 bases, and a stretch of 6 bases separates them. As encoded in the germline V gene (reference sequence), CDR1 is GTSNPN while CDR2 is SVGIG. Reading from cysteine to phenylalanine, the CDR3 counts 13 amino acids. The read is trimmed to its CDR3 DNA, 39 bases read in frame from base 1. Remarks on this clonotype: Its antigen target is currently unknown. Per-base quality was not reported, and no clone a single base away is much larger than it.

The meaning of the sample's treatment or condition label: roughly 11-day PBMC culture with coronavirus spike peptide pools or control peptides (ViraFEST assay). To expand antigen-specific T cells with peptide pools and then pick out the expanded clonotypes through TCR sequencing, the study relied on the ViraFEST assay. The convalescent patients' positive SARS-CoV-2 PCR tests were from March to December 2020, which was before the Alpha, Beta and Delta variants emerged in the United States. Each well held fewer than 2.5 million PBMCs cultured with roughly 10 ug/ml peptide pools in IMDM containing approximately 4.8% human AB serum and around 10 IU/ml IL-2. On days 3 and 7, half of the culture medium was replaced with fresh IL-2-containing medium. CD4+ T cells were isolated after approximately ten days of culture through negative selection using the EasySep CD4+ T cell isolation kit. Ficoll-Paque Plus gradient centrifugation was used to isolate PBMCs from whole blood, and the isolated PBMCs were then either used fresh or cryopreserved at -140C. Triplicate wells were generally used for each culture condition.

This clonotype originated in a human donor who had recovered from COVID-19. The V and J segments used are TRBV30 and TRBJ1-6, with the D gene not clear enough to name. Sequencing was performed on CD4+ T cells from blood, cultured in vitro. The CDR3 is CAWSLGYNSPLHF. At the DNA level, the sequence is TGTGCCTGGAGTTTAGGTTATAATTCACCCCTCCACTTT.